The clone carrying this T cell receptor beta chain has a handful of counts. Its antigen is as yet unknown. This sample stems from a study of early T cells in non-severe SARS-CoV-2 infection. Broader study findings: Using VDJdb, the matching emphasized anti-spike CD8 responses while missing private and CD4 specificities.

Trimming cost V 1 base and J 1 base, with 14 bases left between them. The CDR3 runs 16 residues. CDR1 and CDR2 (germline): MNHEY, SVGEGT. Individual cDNA molecules were tagged with unique molecular identifiers, the study reported. TCRdb ran MiXCR on the 5' RACE reads and lists one entry per CDR3 protein. The sample holds about 64,000 distinct CDR3 sequences, around 20% seen once. J is TRBJ2-7 and V is TRBV6-2 or TRBV6-3; D is ambiguous. Sample: whole blood, taken at baseline. This receptor was identified in an adult who was a healthcare worker with PCR-confirmed SARS-CoV-2 infection or an uninfected control (not recorded which). The CDR3, as DNA: TGTGCCAGCAGTTACTTTCCAGGCAAGCCTTCCTACGAGCAGTACTTC. This encodes CASSYFPGKPSYEQYF.